This TCR beta chain came from a study of CD8 T cells in ankylosing spondylitis. The table lists this clonotype with a count of one. The antigen remains unidentified. Generation of TCR beta libraries employed quantitative 5'-RACE incorporating molecular barcodes. TCRdb itself ran the 5' RACE reads through MiXCR, one entry per CDR3 protein. The sample records almost 400,000 distinct CDR3 sequences, about 22% being singletons. This CDR3 is 17 amino acids long. Germline-derived CDR1 and CDR2 are MNHNS and SASEGT. With V trimmed by 5 bases and J by 5 bases, 6 bases remained unmatched. Study results and caveats: Blood of patients with ankylosing spondylitis appeared to be characterized by a TCR beta motif of eight highly homologous variants. It was reported that disease-linked clones were significantly enriched in matched ankylosing spondylitis synovial fluid.

V and J are TRBV6-1 and TRBJ2-2; 15 positions agree with TRBD2. The receptor was derived from a male donor with ankylosing spondylitis. Material: blood, either unsorted or a sorted T cell fraction (not recorded which). Written as DNA, the CDR3 is TGTGCCAGCAGTAGACCGGGACTAGCGGGAGGTACCGGGGAGCTGTTTTTT. This codes for CASSRPGLAGGTGELFF.